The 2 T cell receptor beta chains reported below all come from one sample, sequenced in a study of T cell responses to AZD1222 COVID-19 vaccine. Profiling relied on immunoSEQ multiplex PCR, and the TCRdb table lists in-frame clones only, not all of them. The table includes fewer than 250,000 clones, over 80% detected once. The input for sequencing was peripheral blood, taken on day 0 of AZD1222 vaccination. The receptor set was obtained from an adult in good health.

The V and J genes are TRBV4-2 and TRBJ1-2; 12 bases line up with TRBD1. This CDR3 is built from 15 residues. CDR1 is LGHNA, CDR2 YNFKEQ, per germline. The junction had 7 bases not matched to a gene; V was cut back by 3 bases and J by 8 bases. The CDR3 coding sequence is TGTGCCAGCAGCCACTTGGGACAGGGGGCGCGAGGCTACACCTTC. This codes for CASSHLGQGARGYTF.

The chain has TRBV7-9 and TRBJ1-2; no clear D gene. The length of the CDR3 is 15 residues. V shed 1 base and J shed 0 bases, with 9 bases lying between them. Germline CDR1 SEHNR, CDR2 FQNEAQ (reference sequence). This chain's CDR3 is CASSLGPEANYGYTF. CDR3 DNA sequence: TGTGCCAGCAGCTTAGGGCCAGAAGCTAACTATGGCTACACCTTC. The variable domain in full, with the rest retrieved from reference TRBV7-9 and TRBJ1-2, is DTGVSQNPRHKITKRGQNVTFRCDPISEHNRLYWYRQTLGQGPEFLTYFQNEAQLEKSRLLSDRFSAERPKGSFSTLEIQRTEQGDSAMYLCASSLGPEANYGYTFGSGTRLTVV.